Below, 32 T cell receptor beta chains from the same sample are listed, as sequenced in a study of blood T cell repertoires in COVID-19 (dated by TCRdb to 2020 to 2022). Preparation of the library involved the immunoSEQ multiplex PCR assay. TCRdb took this table from immuneACCESS and kept in-frame rearrangements with V and J called. Such tables lack part of the clones; where checked against another copy, unresolved V genes explain under half of the gap, and the rest is unexplained. The sample data list roughly 110,000 clones, and roughly 90% of these were observed just once. Jointly, the top ten make up roughly 4.6% of the sample. The material sequenced was peripheral blood. These TCRs come from a man aged 35-49 years with active or convalescent COVID-19.

The V call is TRBV5-1, the J call TRBJ2-7; maybe TRBD1 (6 bases). Germline V lookup: CDR1 SGHRS, CDR2 YFSETQ. The V and J ends lost 0 bases and 6 bases respectively, with 10 bases between them. The CDR3 covers 13 residues. The DNA for the CDR3 is TGCGCCAGCAGCTTGGTATCCAGGGGCGAGCAGTACTTC. Protein sequence: CASSLVSRGEQYF.

V usage is TRBV2 and J usage is TRBJ2-1; TRBD1 agrees at 7 bases. CDR3 length: 14 amino acids. Germline loops: CDR1 SNHLY, CDR2 FYNNEI. V gave up 5 bases and J gave up 2 bases; unmatched junction bases: 3. The CDR3, as DNA: TGTGCCAGCAGTTCTGGACAGGCCTACAATGAGCAGTTCTTC. As protein: CASSSGQAYNEQFF.

The chain combines TRBV5-1 with TRBJ2-4; 11 positions match TRBD2. Trimming took 1 base from V and 2 from J; bases not matched to a gene: 11. The CDR3 has 19 residues. Germline V CDR1 and CDR2: SGHRS, YFSETQ. CDR3 loop: CASSLLILAGGGSKNIQYF. The CDR3, as DNA: TGCGCCAGCAGCTTGTTGATCCTAGCGGGAGGTGGGTCCAAAAACATTCAGTACTTC.

V gene TRBV5-1 combines with J gene TRBJ2-1; the match to TRBD1 covers 7 bases. The CDR3 spans 15 residues. In germline, CDR1 is SGHRS, CDR2 YFSETQ. Trimming cost V 1 base and J 2 bases; bases outside gene matches: 3. CDR3 sequence: CASSLMTGPYNEQFF. The CDR3 nucleotides are TGCGCCAGCAGCTTGATGACAGGGCCCTACAATGAGCAGTTCTTC.

This clone was counted a few times. V and J are TRBV10-3 and TRBJ2-3; no definite D call. The CDR3 covers 13 residues. V shed 7 bases and J shed 0 bases, with 8 bases lying between them. Germline assignment: CDR1 ENHRY and CDR2 SYGVKD. The DNA for the CDR3 is TGTGCCATCAAGGCGGCCAGCACAGATACGCAGTATTTT. This sequence encodes CAIKAASTDTQYF.

The chain has TRBV21-1 and TRBJ1-2; whether TRBD1, the table's D call, matches the DNA was not checked. TRBV21-1 is described as a pseudogene. This CDR3 region has 15 residues. Here the CDR3 reads CASSKVQCSGYGYTF. In nucleotides, the CDR3 is TGTGCCAGCAGCAAAGTCCAGTGTTCAGGGTATGGCTACACCTTC.

This chain uses TRBV6-6 with TRBJ1-5; no firm D call. Germline values: CDR1 MNHNY, CDR2 SVGAGI (reference sequence). The length of the CDR3 is 14 residues. The V and J ends lost 2 bases and 3 bases respectively, with 8 bases between them. CDR3 loop: CASSYGQVNQPQHF. CDR3 in DNA: TGTGCCAGCAGTTACGGGCAGGTCAATCAGCCCCAGCATTTT.

The rearrangement uses TRBV2 and TRBJ1-2, with TRBD1 as a possible D gene (6 bases). Per the germline V gene, CDR1 is SNHLY and CDR2 is FYNNEI. The V gene lost 6 bases and the J gene lost 5 bases, with 10 bases spanning the gap. The CDR3 has 12 residues. For the CDR3, the DNA is TGTGCCAGCAGCCTCGACAGGTATGGCTACACCTTC. Its protein is CASSLDRYGYTF.

This clone was seen only once. The J gene is TRBJ1-2, the V gene TRBV30; no definite D call. Per germline, CDR1 GTSNPN and CDR2 SVGIG (reference sequence). The CDR3 is 13 amino acids. Trimming left V 0 bases short and J 6 bases short, with 11 bases between. In DNA, the CDR3 is TGTGCCTGGAGTGTATCCTTCGGGGATGGCTACACCTTC. Translated: CAWSVSFGDGYTF.

The chain joins TRBV27 to TRBJ1-1, with D possibly being TRBD1 (6 bases). V lost 4 bases and J 3 bases, leaving 12 bases between the germline ends. Per the germline V gene, CDR1 is MNHEY and CDR2 is SMNVEV (reference sequence). The CDR3 totals 14 residues. Written as DNA, the CDR3 is TGTGCCAGCAGTTCCACGGGGGGGCACACTGAAGCTTTCTTT. Translating it yields CASSSTGGHTEAFF.

The chain recombines TRBV11-2 with TRBJ1-6; no clear D gene. Germline CDR1 and CDR2: SGHAT and FQNNGV. CDR3 length equals 12 residues. The V end lost 3 bases, the J end lost 10 bases, and 7 bases lay between the germline ends. The CDR3 spells CASSFQQSPLHF. The CDR3 coding sequence is TGTGCCAGCAGCTTTCAACAGTCACCCCTCCACTTT.

The chain carries TRBV9 and TRBJ2-1; 9 positions match TRBD2. CDR1 is SGDLS and CDR2 is YYNGEE in the germline V gene. V gave up 4 bases and J gave up 8 bases; unmatched junction bases: 7. The CDR3 is 14 residues long. The CDR3 region is CASSLAGSLDEQFF. For the CDR3, the DNA is TGTGCCAGCAGCCTAGCGGGATCTTTGGATGAGCAGTTCTTC.

The V call is TRBV6-5, the J call TRBJ2-1; 9 nucleotides line up with TRBD2. This CDR3 spans 13 amino acids. Germline trimming cut 6 bases from V and 7 bases from J; bases unmatched to any gene: 4. CDR1 MNHEY and CDR2 SVGAGI come from the germline V gene. The CDR3: CASSKLAGNEQFF. CDR3 nucleotide sequence: TGTGCCAGCAGCAAGCTAGCGGGAAATGAGCAGTTCTTC.

This chain joins TRBV3-1 (or the pseudogene TRBV3-2) and TRBJ2-2, with D maybe TRBD1 (5 bases). V lost 1 base and J 3 bases, leaving 9 bases between the germline ends. The CDR3 extends over 15 amino acids. Germline lookup yields CDR1 LGHDT and CDR2 YNNKEL (reference sequence). CDR3: CASSQARVDTGELFF. For the CDR3, the DNA is TGTGCCAGCAGCCAAGCCAGGGTTGACACCGGGGAGCTGTTTTTT.

Only one count was recorded for this clone. The chain is built from TRBV11-2 and TRBJ2-1; TRBD2 aligns across 11 bases. Germline lookup yields CDR1 SGHAT and CDR2 FQNNGV. Trimming at V came to 4 bases and at J to 2 bases, leaving 7 bases not matched to a gene. This CDR3 is 17 amino acids long. The CDR3: CASSSPKTSGTYNEQFF. CDR3 DNA sequence: TGTGCCAGCAGCTCACCAAAGACTAGCGGGACCTACAATGAGCAGTTCTTC.

This sequence joins TRBV3-1 (or the pseudogene TRBV3-2) and TRBJ1-2; a weak D match, TRBD1 (5 bases). Germline CDR1 LGHDT, CDR2 YNNKEL (reference sequence). V dropped 3 bases and J dropped 8 bases, with 13 bases sitting between them. The CDR3 is 13 residues long. The CDR3 DNA follows: TGTGCCAGCAGCCAGGGGAGGGGAAACGGCTACACCTTC. Translation: CASSQGRGNGYTF.

The chain joins TRBV7-2 to TRBJ2-2; D unresolved. Trimming took 5 bases from V and 7 from J, leaving 11 bases between them. CDR3 size: 13 residues. Per germline, CDR1 SGHTA and CDR2 FQGNSA. The CDR3 spells CASSPPRGGELFF. The CDR3 DNA follows: TGTGCCAGCAGCCCGCCCCGAGGCGGGGAGCTGTTTTTT.

J is TRBJ2-1 and V is TRBV4-3; 10 positions match TRBD2. The CDR3 loop spans 16 amino acids. The J segment lost 2 bases and the V segment lost 1 base, leaving 2 bases of the junction unmatched. Germline CDR1 reads LGHNA; CDR2 reads YSLEER. The CDR3 DNA sequence: TGCGCCAGCAGCCAAGGAGCGGGAGGGCCCTACAATGAGCAGTTCTTC. Protein: CASSQGAGGPYNEQFF.

The chain recombines TRBV28 with TRBJ1-2, with 8 bases fitting TRBD1. The CDR3 contains 14 residues. V shed 4 bases, J shed 5 bases, and the junction held 6 bases outside the gene matches. Germline V CDR1 and CDR2: MDHEN, SYDVKM. The CDR3 DNA reads as TGTGCCAGCAGTTCACCGGGACAGGCTTATGGCTACACCTTC. Translating gives CASSSPGQAYGYTF.

V is TRBV19 and J is TRBJ2-3; weak D call: TRBD1 (6 bases). Germline values: CDR1 LNHDA, CDR2 SQIVND (reference sequence). There are 15 residues in the CDR3. Trimming stripped 6 bases from V and 0 bases from J, with 13 bases between. CDR3 DNA: TGTGCCAGTAGATACAGGGTGAGAAGCACAGATACGCAGTATTTT. Protein product: CASRYRVRSTDTQYF. The whole variable domain, remainder taken from reference TRBV19 and TRBJ2-3, is DGGITQSPKYLFRKEGQNVTLSCEQNLNHDAMYWYRQDPGQGLRLIYYSQIVNDFQKGDIAEGYSVSREKKESFPLTVTSAQKNPTAFYLCASRYRVRSTDTQYFGPGTRLTVL.

The CDR3 here is CASSIDPAGGPTNYGYTF. The DNA for the CDR3 is TGTGCCAGTAGTATAGATCCCGCAGGGGGCCCTACTAACTATGGCTACACCTTC. The chain employs TRBV19 and TRBJ1-2, with 8 bases identical to TRBD1. This CDR3 spans 18 amino acids. Germline V lookup: CDR1 LNHDA, CDR2 SQIVND (reference sequence). Germline trimming cut 0 bases from V and 0 bases from J; bases unmatched to any gene: 9.

The gene calls are TRBV5-1 and TRBJ2-1, with 10 bases aligning to TRBD2. CDR1 and CDR2 (germline): SGHRS, YFSETQ. V was pared by 4 bases and J by 3 bases, with 4 bases of the junction left unmatched. The CDR3 spans 15 residues. This CDR3 is CASSRLAGVYNEQFF. The CDR3, as DNA: TGCGCCAGCAGCCGACTAGCGGGCGTCTACAATGAGCAGTTCTTC.

The chain uses TRBV5-4 and TRBJ2-3; 8 nucleotides match TRBD2. This CDR3 has 16 amino acids. CDR1 is SGHNT and CDR2 is YYREEE in the germline V gene (reference sequence). V was pared by 4 bases and J by 3 bases, with 10 bases of the junction left unmatched. For the CDR3, the DNA is TGTGCCAGCAGCGACATCGGACTAGCCGGAACAGATACGCAGTATTTT. The encoded protein is CASSDIGLAGTDTQYF.

The V and J genes are TRBV5-4 and TRBJ1-4; perhaps TRBD1 as D (5 bases). The CDR3 is 16 amino acids. Germline V lookup: CDR1 SGHNT, CDR2 YYREEE (reference sequence). Trimming took off 3 bases at V and 1 base at J, with 13 bases between the two ends. The CDR3 protein is CASSSTDHITNEKLFF. CDR3 sequence (DNA): TGTGCCAGCAGCTCGACAGATCACATAACTAATGAAAAACTGTTTTTT.

This clone was observed once. The chain combines TRBV19 with TRBJ1-2; 7 nucleotides line up with TRBD1. The CDR3 length is 11 residues. Germline CDR1 reads LNHDA; CDR2 reads SQIVND (reference sequence). With V trimmed by 5 bases and J by 10 bases, 4 bases remained unmatched. The CDR3 DNA reads TGTGCCAGTAGTGAGACAGGGTTCTACACCTTC. It encodes CASSETGFYTF. Supplemented by reference TRBV19 and TRBJ1-2, the full variable domain reads DGGITQSPKYLFRKEGQNVTLSCEQNLNHDAMYWYRQDPGQGLRLIYYSQIVNDFQKGDIAEGYSVSREKKESFPLTVTSAQKNPTAFYLCASSETGFYTFGSGTRLTVV.

CDR3 sequence: CASSETTSGSGHTQYF. The CDR3, as DNA: TGTGCCAGCAGTGAGACGACTAGCGGGAGTGGTCATACGCAGTATTTT. The chain joins TRBV2 to TRBJ2-3; TRBD2 aligns across 12 bases. Losses at the gene ends were 3 bases for V and 7 bases for J; bases not matched to a gene: 8. Germline CDR1 SNHLY, CDR2 FYNNEI. The CDR3 extends over 16 amino acids. The full variable domain, in which reference TRBV2 and TRBJ2-3 provide the parts outside the CDR3, is EPEVTQTPSHQVTQMGQEVILRCVPISNHLYFYWYRQILGQKVEFLVSFYNNEISEKSEIFDDQFSVERPDGSNFTLKIRSTKLEDSAMYFCASSETTSGSGHTQYFGPGTRLTVL.

The chain is built from TRBV11-2 and TRBJ2-1, with D tentatively TRBD1 (5 bases). Germline-derived CDR1 and CDR2 are SGHAT and FQNNGV. The CDR3 extends over 14 amino acids. Deletions cut 5 bases from V and 9 bases from J, with 17 bases between. CDR3 nucleotides: TGTGCCAGCAGCCATTCCCAGGGTAGGAGTGAGCAGTTCTTC. Translating gives CASSHSQGRSEQFF.

The rearrangement joins TRBV30 to TRBJ2-3; perhaps TRBD2 as D (6 bases). The V gene lost 0 bases and the J gene lost 5 bases, with 18 bases spanning the gap. In germline, CDR1 is GTSNPN, CDR2 SVGIG (reference sequence). This CDR3 spans 16 amino acids. The CDR3 loop is CAWSVQLAGLGDTQYF. CDR3 sequence (DNA): TGTGCCTGGAGTGTACAACTAGCTGGCTTGGGAGATACGCAGTATTTT.

The genes are TRBV7-2 and TRBJ2-1; TRBD1 matches at 10 bases. The germline CDR1 and CDR2 sequences are SGHTA and FQGNSA. The CDR3 has 16 amino acids. V shed 5 bases, J shed 7 bases, and the junction held 11 bases outside the gene matches. CDR3 amino acids: CASSTSRDRGGNEQFF. The CDR3 bases are TGTGCCAGCAGCACCTCCCGGGACAGGGGTGGGAATGAGCAGTTCTTC.

The V call is TRBV7-9, the J call TRBJ1-4; TRBD1 aligns across 11 bases. Germline V gene lookup returns CDR1 SEHNR and CDR2 FQNEAQ (reference sequence). J was trimmed by 10 bases and V by 10 bases; bases with no gene match: 11. CDR3 length equals 14 residues. The CDR3 bases are TGTGCCACCCAACCGGGACAGGGGGGTAGAAAACTGTTTTTT. Protein: CATQPGQGGRKLFF.

The chain links TRBV7-6 to TRBJ2-5, with 7 bases identical to TRBD1. Germline V gene lookup returns CDR1 SGHVS and CDR2 FNYEAQ. The CDR3 has 15 amino acids. V dropped 5 bases and J dropped 2; count of bases not matched to a gene: 8. CDR3 loop: CASSLYTGVQETQYF. CDR3 DNA: TGTGCCAGCAGCCTTTACACAGGGGTGCAAGAGACCCAGTACTTC.

The chain links TRBV11-2 to TRBJ2-1, with 10 bases fitting TRBD2. J was trimmed by 4 bases and V by 1 base; bases with no gene match: 4. This CDR3 comprises 16 residues. Germline CDR1 is SGHAT and CDR2 is FQNNGV. The DNA of the CDR3 is TGTGCCAGCAGCTTAGGGACTAGCGGAGTTTACAATGAGCAGTTCTTC. Protein sequence: CASSLGTSGVYNEQFF.